The clone carrying this T cell receptor beta chain was recorded at least ten times. Regarding time point: healthy volunteer bleed at 2 weeks. Whole blood that had not been fractionated was the source of extracted total RNA. V was pared by 7 bases and J by 6 bases, with 13 bases between. There are 13 residues in the CDR3. CDR1 is MNHEY and CDR2 is SVGEGT in the germline V gene. These data originate in a study of human T cells and chemical hapten exposure. As for the study in general: Across samples, TCR yields varied, mostly owing to small differences in pooled library volumes.

Individual cDNA molecules (in the library) carried attached unique molecular identifiers. Using its own MiXCR run on the RACE reads, TCRdb lists one record per CDR3 protein. Among 85,000 to 95,000 distinct CDR3 sequences, about 8.6% were seen once, and the ten largest hold 2.5% to 3.5%. The receptor was derived from a female donor in good health. Some clones in this sample may be carry-over from other donors' samples. Sequencing was performed on whole blood. This sequence joins TRBV6-2 or TRBV6-3 and TRBJ1-5; D gene unclear. CDR3 sequence reads: CASTTVGSQPQHF. The DNA of the CDR3 is TGTGCCAGCACCACAGTTGGATCTCAGCCCCAGCATTTT.